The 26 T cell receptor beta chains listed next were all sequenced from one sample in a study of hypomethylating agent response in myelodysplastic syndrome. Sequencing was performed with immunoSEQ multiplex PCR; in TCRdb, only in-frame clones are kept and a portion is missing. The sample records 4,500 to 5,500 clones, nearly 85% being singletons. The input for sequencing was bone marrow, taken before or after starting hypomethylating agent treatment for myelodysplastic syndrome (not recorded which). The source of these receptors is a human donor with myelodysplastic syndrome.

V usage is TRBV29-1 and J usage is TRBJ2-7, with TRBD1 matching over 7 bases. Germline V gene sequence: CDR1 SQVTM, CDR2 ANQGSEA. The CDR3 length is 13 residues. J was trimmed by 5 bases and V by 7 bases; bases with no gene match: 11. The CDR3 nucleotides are TGCAGCGCTGCCCGGGACAGAAAAGACGAGCAGTACTTC. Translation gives CSAARDRKDEQYF.

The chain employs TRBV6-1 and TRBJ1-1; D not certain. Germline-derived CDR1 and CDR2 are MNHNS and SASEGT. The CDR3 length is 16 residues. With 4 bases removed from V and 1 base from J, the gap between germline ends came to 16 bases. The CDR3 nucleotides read TGTGCCAGCAGTGCAATGACCGTTCTGAGGAACACTGAAGCTTTCTTT. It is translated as CASSAMTVLRNTEAFF.

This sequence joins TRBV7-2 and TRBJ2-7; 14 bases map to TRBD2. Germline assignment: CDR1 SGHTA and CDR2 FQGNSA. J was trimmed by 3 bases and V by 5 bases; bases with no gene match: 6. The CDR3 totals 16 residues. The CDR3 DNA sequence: TGTGCCAGCAGCCAGGGACTAGCGGGGGCCGGCTACGAGCAGTACTTC. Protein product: CASSQGLAGAGYEQYF.

DNA for the CDR3: TGCGCCAGCAGCCCTGGGACAGGGCCCGTCTATGGCTACACCTTC. Translated: CASSPGTGPVYGYTF. The chain uses TRBV4-3 and TRBJ1-2; 9 bases map to TRBD1. This CDR3 is built from 15 residues. J was trimmed by 4 bases and V by 4 bases; bases with no gene match: 7. Looked up from germline, CDR1 is LGHNA and CDR2 is YSLEER.

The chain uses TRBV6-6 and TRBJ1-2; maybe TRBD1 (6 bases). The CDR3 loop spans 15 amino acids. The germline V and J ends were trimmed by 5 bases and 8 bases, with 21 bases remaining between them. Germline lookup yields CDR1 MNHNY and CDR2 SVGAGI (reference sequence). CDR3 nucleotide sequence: TGTGCCAGCAGTCGTGAATACAGGGCTGCTAGCGGCTACACCTTC. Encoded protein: CASSREYRAASGYTF.

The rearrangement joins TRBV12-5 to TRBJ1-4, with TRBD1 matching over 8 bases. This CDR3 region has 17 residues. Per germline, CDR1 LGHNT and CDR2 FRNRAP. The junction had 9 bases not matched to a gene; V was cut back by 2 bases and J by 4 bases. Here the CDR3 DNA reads TGTGCTAGTGGTTTGAGCAGGGGGCCGGTCTTTAATGAAAAACTGTTTTTT. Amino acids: CASGLSRGPVFNEKLFF. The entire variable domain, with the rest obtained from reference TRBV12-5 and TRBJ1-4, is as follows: DARVTQTPRHKVTEMGQEVTMRCQPILGHNTVFWYRQTMMQGLELLAYFRNRAPLDDSGMPKDRFSAEMPDATLATLKIQPSEPRDSAVYFCASGLSRGPVFNEKLFFGSGTQLSVL.

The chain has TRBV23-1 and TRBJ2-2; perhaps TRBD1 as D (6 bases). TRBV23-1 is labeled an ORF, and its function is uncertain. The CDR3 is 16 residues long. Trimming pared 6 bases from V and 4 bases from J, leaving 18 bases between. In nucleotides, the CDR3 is TGCGCCAGCAGGTCTGTAGGGGGATTAATCACCGGGGAGCTGTTTTTT. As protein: CASRSVGGLITGELFF.

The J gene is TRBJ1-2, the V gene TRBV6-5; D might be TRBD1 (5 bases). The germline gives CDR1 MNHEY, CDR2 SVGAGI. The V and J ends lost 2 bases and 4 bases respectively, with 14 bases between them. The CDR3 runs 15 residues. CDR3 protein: CASSYVGDDGYGYTF. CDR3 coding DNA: TGTGCCAGCAGTTACGTCGGGGACGACGGCTATGGCTACACCTTC.

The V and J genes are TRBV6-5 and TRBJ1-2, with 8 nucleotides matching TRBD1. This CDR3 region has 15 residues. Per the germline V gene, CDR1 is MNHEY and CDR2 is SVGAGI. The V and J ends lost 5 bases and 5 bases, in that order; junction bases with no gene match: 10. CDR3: CASSQEYRGAYGYTF. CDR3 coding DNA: TGTGCCAGCAGTCAAGAGTACAGGGGGGCTTATGGCTACACCTTC.

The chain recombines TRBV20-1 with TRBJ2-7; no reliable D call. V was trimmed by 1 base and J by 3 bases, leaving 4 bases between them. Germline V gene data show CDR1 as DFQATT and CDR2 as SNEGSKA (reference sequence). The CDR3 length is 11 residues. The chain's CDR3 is CSARAGYEQYF. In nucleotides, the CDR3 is TGCAGTGCTAGAGCGGGCTACGAGCAGTACTTC.

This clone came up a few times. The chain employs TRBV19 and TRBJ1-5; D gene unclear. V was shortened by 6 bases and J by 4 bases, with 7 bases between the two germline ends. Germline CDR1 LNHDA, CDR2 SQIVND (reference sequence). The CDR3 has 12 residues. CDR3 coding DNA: TGTGCCAGTAGAGACTGGAATCAGCCCCAGCATTTT. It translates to CASRDWNQPQHF.

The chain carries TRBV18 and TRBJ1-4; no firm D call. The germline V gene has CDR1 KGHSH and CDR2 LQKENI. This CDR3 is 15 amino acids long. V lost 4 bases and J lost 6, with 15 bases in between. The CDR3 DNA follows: TGTGCCAGCTCACTCGGGATTGCGGGTGATGAAAAACTGTTTTTT. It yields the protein CASSLGIAGDEKLFF.

The CDR3 here is CSFRRGGDTEAFF. The CDR3 DNA sequence: TGCAGCTTTCGGCGGGGGGGGGACACTGAAGCTTTCTTT. The chain links TRBV29-1 to TRBJ1-1; D may be TRBD1 (5 bases). This CDR3 is built from 13 residues. Trimming removed 8 bases at V and 3 bases at J, with 16 bases between. Germline assignment: CDR1 SQVTM and CDR2 ANQGSEA.

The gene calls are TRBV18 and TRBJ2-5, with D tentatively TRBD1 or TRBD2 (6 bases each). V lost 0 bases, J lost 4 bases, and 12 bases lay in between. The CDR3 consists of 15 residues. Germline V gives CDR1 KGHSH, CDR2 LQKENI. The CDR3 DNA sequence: TGTGCCAGCTCACCACCTACCGGGGGCGGAGAGACCCAGTACTTC. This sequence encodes CASSPPTGGGETQYF.

DNA for the CDR3: TGCAGCGGTGACAGGGACACTGAAGCTTTCTTT. Its protein product is CSGDRDTEAFF. The rearrangement joins TRBV29-1 to TRBJ1-1, with 7 bases fitting TRBD1. Trimming at V came to 7 bases and at J to 3 bases, leaving 2 bases not matched to a gene. The CDR3 consists of 11 residues. Germline CDR1 is SQVTM and CDR2 is ANQGSEA.

The CDR3 DNA reads TGTGCCAGCAGCCCTCCGGGACAGGGTTACAATGAGCAGTTCTTC. This codes for CASSPPGQGYNEQFF. V gene TRBV28 combines with J gene TRBJ2-1; 9 bases are shared with TRBD1. Germline CDR1 MDHEN, CDR2 SYDVKM. V was clipped by 6 bases and J by 4 bases; unmatched bases: 7. This CDR3 spans 15 amino acids.

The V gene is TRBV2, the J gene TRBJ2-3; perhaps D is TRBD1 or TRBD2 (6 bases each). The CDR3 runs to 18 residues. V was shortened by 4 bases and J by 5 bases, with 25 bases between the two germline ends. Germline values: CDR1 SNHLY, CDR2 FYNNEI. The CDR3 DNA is TGTGCCAGCAGTGGGCAAGGGTCCCTACAGGGAGGAGGAGATACGCAGTATTTT. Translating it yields CASSGQGSLQGGGDTQYF.

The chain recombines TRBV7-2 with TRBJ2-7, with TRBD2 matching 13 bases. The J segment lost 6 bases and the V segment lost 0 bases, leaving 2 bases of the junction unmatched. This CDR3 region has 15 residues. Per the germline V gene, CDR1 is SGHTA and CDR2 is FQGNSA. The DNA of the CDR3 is TGTGCCAGCAGCTTAGCGGGACTAGCGGGGCGCGAGCAGTACTTC. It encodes CASSLAGLAGREQYF.

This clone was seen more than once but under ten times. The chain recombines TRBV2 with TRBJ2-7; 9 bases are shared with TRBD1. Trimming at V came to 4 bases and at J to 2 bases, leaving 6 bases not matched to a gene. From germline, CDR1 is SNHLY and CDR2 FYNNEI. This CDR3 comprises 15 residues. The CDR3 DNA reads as TGTGCCAGCAGTGTCTTCGGGACAGGGACCTACGAGCAGTACTTC. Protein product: CASSVFGTGTYEQYF.

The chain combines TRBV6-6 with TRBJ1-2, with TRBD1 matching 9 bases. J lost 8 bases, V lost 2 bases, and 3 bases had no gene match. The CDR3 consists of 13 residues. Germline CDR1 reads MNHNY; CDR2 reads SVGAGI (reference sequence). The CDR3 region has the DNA TGTGCCAGCAGTTACGGACAGGGGCTGGGCTACACCTTC. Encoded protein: CASSYGQGLGYTF.

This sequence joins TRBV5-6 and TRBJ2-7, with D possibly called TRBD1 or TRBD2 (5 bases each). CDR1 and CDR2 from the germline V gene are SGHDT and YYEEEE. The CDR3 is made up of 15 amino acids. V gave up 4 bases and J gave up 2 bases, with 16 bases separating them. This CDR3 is CASSPTPGRPYEQYV. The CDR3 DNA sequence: TGTGCCAGCAGCCCGACCCCGGGACGGCCCTACGAGCAGTACGTC.

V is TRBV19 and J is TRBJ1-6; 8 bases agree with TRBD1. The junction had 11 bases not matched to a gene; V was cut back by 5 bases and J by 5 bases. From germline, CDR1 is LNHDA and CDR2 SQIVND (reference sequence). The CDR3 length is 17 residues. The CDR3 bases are TGTGCCAGTAGTCCCCGGACAGGGTCGAGCAATAATTCACCCCTCCACTTT. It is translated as CASSPRTGSSNNSPLHF.

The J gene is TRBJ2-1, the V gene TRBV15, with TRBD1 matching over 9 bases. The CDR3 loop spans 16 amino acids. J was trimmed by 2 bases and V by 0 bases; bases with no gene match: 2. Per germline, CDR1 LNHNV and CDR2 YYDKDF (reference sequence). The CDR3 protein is CATSRDGDRAYNEQFF. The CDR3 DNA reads TGTGCCACCAGCAGAGATGGGGACAGGGCCTACAATGAGCAGTTCTTC.

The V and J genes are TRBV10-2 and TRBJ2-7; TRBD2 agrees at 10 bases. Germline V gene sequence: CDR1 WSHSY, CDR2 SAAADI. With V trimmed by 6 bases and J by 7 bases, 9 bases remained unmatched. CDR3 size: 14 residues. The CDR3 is CASSGLADGGEQYV. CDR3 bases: TGCGCCAGCAGCGGACTAGCGGACGGCGGGGAGCAGTACGTC.

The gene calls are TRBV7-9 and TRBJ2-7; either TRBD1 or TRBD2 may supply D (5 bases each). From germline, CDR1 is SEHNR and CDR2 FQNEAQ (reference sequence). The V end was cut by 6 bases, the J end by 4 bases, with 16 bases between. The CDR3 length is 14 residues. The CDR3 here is CASRTRDRRYEQYV. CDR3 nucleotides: TGTGCCAGCAGGACCCGGGACCGACGGTACGAGCAGTACGTC.

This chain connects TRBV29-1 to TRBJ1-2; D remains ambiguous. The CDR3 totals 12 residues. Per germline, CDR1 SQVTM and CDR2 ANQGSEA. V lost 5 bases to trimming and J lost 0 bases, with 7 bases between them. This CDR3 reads CSVRRPNYGYTF. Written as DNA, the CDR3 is TGCAGCGTTCGCCGACCTAACTATGGCTACACCTTC.